A selection of T cell receptor beta chains follows, all from one sample in a study of blood T cell repertoires in COVID-19. Produced via immunoSEQ multiplex PCR; TCRdb's table is partial and in-frame only. Of more than 300,000 clones in the sample, around 87% are singletons; the top ten hold 10%. The sample taken for sequencing was peripheral blood. These receptors were collected from a woman aged 25 to 45 with COVID-19, enrolled during active disease. CDR3s include the opening cysteine and the closing phenylalanine or tryptophan. D genes are given only for firm matches. A clone size is listed for some rows: how often the clone was seen (once, few, many), or a class if it is expanded.

D,J,V,size,CDR3,DNA
-,TRBJ1-6,TRBV5-1,-,CASSLVGLFSPLHF,TGCGCCAGCAGCTTAGTGGGACTTTTTTCACCCCTCCACTTT
-,TRBJ2-7,TRBV6-5,-,CASTRDIRTYEQYF,TGTGCCAGCACCAGGGACATCCGAACCTACGAGCAGTACTTC
TRBD2,TRBJ2-1,TRBV19,-,CASSQEAGDNEQFF,TGTGCCAGTAGTCAGGAAGCGGGAGATAATGAGCAGTTCTTC
-,TRBJ2-1,TRBV5-1,-,CASSTGLYYNEQFF,TGCGCCAGCAGCACCGGACTATACTACAATGAGCAGTTCTTC
-,TRBJ1-6,TRBV5-1,-,CASSPDTRNSPLHF,TGCGCCAGCAGCCCGGACACAAGAAATTCACCCCTCCACTTT
TRBD2,TRBJ2-5,TRBV19,-,CASTTSGSVKTQYF,TGTGCCAGCACGACTAGCGGGAGTGTAAAGACCCAGTACTTC
TRBD2,TRBJ2-7,TRBV3-1/TRBV3-2,once,CASSRLTSGRLEQYF,TGTGCCAGCAGCCGCCTGACTAGCGGGAGGCTCGAGCAGTACTTC
TRBD1,TRBJ1-6,TRBV20-1,-,CSARDRAPLHF,TGCAGTGCGAGGGACAGGGCACCCCTCCACTTT
TRBD1,TRBJ2-1,TRBV7-3,once,CASSLTWTGRNEQFF,TGTGCCAGCAGCTTAACTTGGACAGGGAGGAATGAGCAGTTCTTC
TRBD1,TRBJ1-1,TRBV7-2,-,CASSGRDRRTEAFF,TGTGCCAGCAGCGGCCGGGACAGAAGAACTGAAGCTTTCTTT
-,TRBJ2-5,TRBV27,once,CASSSSGTTQSGTQYF,TGTGCCAGCAGTTCATCCGGGACAACCCAAAGTGGGACCCAGTACTTC
-,TRBJ2-1,TRBV6-4,-,CASSAEVGGEQFF,TGTGCCAGCAGTGCGGAAGTGGGAGGTGAGCAGTTCTTC
-,TRBJ2-5,TRBV21-1,-,CASSNRLLPLPETQYF,TGTGCCAGCAGCAACAGACTCCTACCCCTGCCGGAGACCCAGTACTTC
-,TRBJ2-1,TRBV4-1,-,CASSQPFRVDNEQFF,TGCGCCAGCAGCCAACCATTCAGGGTGGACAATGAGCAGTTCTTC
TRBD2,TRBJ2-1,TRBV7-9,-,CASTATILAGWDEQFF,TGTGCCAGCACCGCGACAATACTAGCGGGGTGGGATGAGCAGTTCTTC
TRBD2,TRBJ2-1,TRBV24-1,-,CATSTTAGVLNEQFF,TGTGCCACCAGTACTACGGCGGGAGTCCTCAATGAGCAGTTCTTC
-,TRBJ2-1,TRBV7-3,-,CASSPQGPSYEQFF,TGTGCCAGCAGCCCCCAGGGGCCGAGCTATGAGCAGTTCTTC
-,TRBJ2-1,TRBV7-2,-,CASSLDFGGLQFF,TGTGCCAGCAGCTTAGATTTTGGAGGGTTACAGTTCTTC
TRBD2,TRBJ2-3,TRBV12-3/TRBV12-4,-,CASSLGAGGTQYF,TGTGCCAGCAGTCTCGGAGCGGGAGGTACGCAGTATTTT
TRBD2,TRBJ2-2,TRBV11-2,-,CASRKLAGKNTGELFF,TGTGCCAGCAGGAAACTAGCGGGGAAGAACACCGGGGAGCTGTTTTTT
-,TRBJ2-5,TRBV27,-,CASSSLARKTQYF,TGTGCCAGCAGCAGCCTAGCTAGAAAGACCCAGTACTTC
-,TRBJ2-7,TRBV9,-,CASSVDGSAYEQYF,TGTGCCAGCAGCGTAGACGGGAGCGCCTACGAGCAGTACTTC
TRBD1,TRBJ1-2,TRBV28,-,CASSSGQDYGYTF,TGTGCCAGCAGTTCTGGACAGGACTATGGCTACACCTTC
-,TRBJ2-1,TRBV28,-,CASSLWGGPDEQFF,TGTGCCAGCAGTTTATGGGGGGGGCCGGATGAGCAGTTCTTC
TRBD1,TRBJ1-5,TRBV5-1,-,CASSIGQGNQPQHF,TGCGCCAGCAGCATTGGACAGGGGAATCAGCCCCAGCATTTT
-,TRBJ1-1,TRBV3-1/TRBV3-2,few,CASSPDRGTEAFF,TGTGCCAGCAGCCCCGACAGAGGCACTGAAGCTTTCTTT
-,TRBJ2-7,TRBV28,once,CASRGAEPTYEQYF,TGTGCCAGCAGAGGAGCGGAGCCCACCTACGAGCAGTACTTC
-,TRBJ1-1,TRBV5-8,-,CASSDRSTFF,TGTGCCAGCAGCGACAGGTCAACTTTCTTT
-,TRBJ2-7,TRBV6-5,-,CASTTGPWYEQYF,TGTGCCAGCACCACAGGGCCTTGGTACGAGCAGTACTTC
-,TRBJ1-1,TRBV30,-,CAWSQGGNTEAFF,TGTGCCTGGAGTCAGGGCGGCAACACTGAAGCTTTCTTT
-,TRBJ2-1,TRBV7-9,-,CASHIRGEQFF,TGTGCCAGCCACATCAGGGGAGAGCAGTTCTTC
TRBD2,TRBJ2-3,TRBV28,-,CASSLQGLAGDTQYF,TGTGCCAGCAGTTTACAGGGACTAGCGGGAGATACGCAGTATTTT
-,TRBJ2-2,TRBV2,few,CASSRENTGELFF,TGTGCCAGCAGCAGGGAGAACACCGGGGAGCTGTTTTTT
-,TRBJ2-5,TRBV9,-,CASSVGIGRQETQYF,TGTGCCAGCAGCGTAGGCATAGGCAGGCAAGAGACCCAGTACTTC
TRBD2,TRBJ2-2,TRBV30,-,CAWSRTSGSRGGELFF,TGTGCCTGGAGCAGGACTAGCGGGAGTCGAGGCGGGGAGCTGTTTTTT
TRBD2,TRBJ2-7,TRBV5-3,-,CARRGRRRGGSYEQYF,TGTGCCAGAAGAGGTCGACGCCGGGGAGGGTCATACGAGCAGTACTTC
-,TRBJ1-5,TRBV28,-,CASSSGSAVGQPQHF,TGTGCCAGCAGTTCCGGATCGGCGGTTGGGCAGCCCCAGCATTTT
TRBD2,TRBJ2-3,TRBV28,-,CASSLSGSRDTQYF,TGTGCCAGCAGTTTAAGCGGGAGTAGAGATACGCAGTATTTT
TRBD2,TRBJ2-1,TRBV6-4,-,CASSELAGVSNEQFF,TGTGCCAGCAGTGAACTAGCGGGAGTGAGCAATGAGCAGTTCTTC
-,TRBJ1-5,TRBV19,-,CASSWEAGNNQPQHF,TGTGCCAGTAGTTGGGAGGCGGGGAACAATCAGCCCCAGCATTTT
TRBD2,TRBJ2-1,TRBV7-9,-,CASSFSGSNYNEQFF,TGTGCCAGCAGCTTTAGCGGGAGCAACTACAATGAGCAGTTCTTC
-,TRBJ2-7,TRBV27,-,CASSLGQSYEQYF,TGTGCCAGCAGTTTGGGGCAGTCCTACGAGCAGTACTTC
-,TRBJ2-1,TRBV19,-,CASKWQEGSYNEQFF,TGTGCCAGTAAGTGGCAGGAGGGGTCCTACAATGAGCAGTTCTTC
TRBD2,TRBJ2-3,TRBV7-9,-,CASSPTSSSTDTQYF,TGTGCCAGCAGCCCGACTAGCAGCAGCACAGATACGCAGTATTTT
TRBD1,TRBJ1-4,TRBV29-1,-,CSVTGAGNEKLFF,TGCAGCGTTACAGGGGCGGGTAATGAAAAACTGTTTTTT
TRBD2,TRBJ2-1,TRBV19,-,CASTPGGAYNEQFF,TGTGCCAGTACCCCGGGGGGGGCCTACAATGAGCAGTTCTTC
-,TRBJ1-5,TRBV7-9,-,CASQGYSNQPQHF,TGTGCCAGCCAGGGTTATAGCAATCAGCCCCAGCATTTT
-,TRBJ2-2,TRBV28,-,CASISPPNTGELFF,TGTGCCAGCATTAGTCCACCGAACACCGGGGAGCTGTTTTTT
TRBD1,TRBJ2-7,TRBV7-2,-,CASSPDRGVYEQYF,TGTGCCAGCAGCCCAGACAGGGGAGTCTACGAGCAGTACTTC
-,TRBJ2-2,TRBV7-7,-,CASSLTAEPTGELFF,TGTGCTAGCAGCTTAACGGCGGAGCCCACCGGGGAGCTGTTTTTT
TRBD1,TRBJ1-2,TRBV30,once,CAWSAGQGHYGYTF,TGTGCCTGGAGTGCCGGACAGGGTCACTATGGCTACACCTTC
-,TRBJ2-5,TRBV28,once,CASSFGQLGEETQYF,TGTGCCAGCAGTTTCGGACAGCTGGGGGAAGAGACCCAGTACTTC
-,TRBJ2-1,TRBV5-5,-,CASSPDGGSGGNEQFF,TGTGCCAGCAGCCCTGATGGAGGGTCCGGAGGCAATGAGCAGTTCTTC
-,TRBJ2-6,TRBV21-1,-,CASSKDRGDRGPGANVLTF,TGTGCCAGCAGCAAAGACCGCGGGGACAGGGGGCCTGGGGCCAACGTCCTGACTTTC
TRBD1,TRBJ2-7,TRBV18,-,CASSPLGQGGNEQYF,TGTGCCAGCTCACCACTAGGACAGGGGGGGAACGAGCAGTACTTC